A single sample is the source of the 15 T cell receptor beta chains below, sequenced in a study of blood T cells in healthy people across ages. The authors ran a second PCR of roughly 6 to 12 cycles using a sample-barcoded 5' primer and a J-beta primer mix. TCRdb re-analysed the 5' RACE reads in MiXCR, keeping a single row per CDR3 protein. Among 1 million or so distinct CDR3 sequences listed, under 30% were seen once. This same sample was also taken into another study, of T cells of mothers and their children.

The source material was blood. The source is a girl aged 2 to 10 in good health.

This clonotype was counted between two and nine times. The chain is built from TRBV7-9 and TRBJ2-5; 7 bases map to TRBD2. The DNA end is more similar to TRBJ2-7, so the J call may be wrong. CDR3 length equals 16 residues. Germline lookup yields CDR1 SEHNR and CDR2 FQNEAQ (reference sequence). The CDR3 region is CASSLAPSGVSYEQYF. CDR3 bases: TGTGCCAGCAGCTTAGCCCCCAGCGGGGTCTCCTACGAGCAGTACTTC.

This clonotype was counted at least ten times. The chain is built from TRBV7-2 and TRBJ2-2; 9 bases are shared with TRBD2. V lost 2 bases, J lost 4 bases, and 5 bases stayed unmatched. Germline CDR1 SGHTA, CDR2 FQGNSA. The CDR3 consists of 16 residues. CDR3 residues: CASSLLLAGSTGELFF. The DNA of the CDR3 is TGTGCCAGCAGCTTACTACTAGCGGGCAGCACCGGGGAGCTGTTTTTT.

The chain has TRBV28 and TRBJ2-5, with a possible D match to TRBD1 (6 bases). Matching the DNA end better, TRBJ2-7 makes the J call doubtful. The V gene's germline CDR1 is MDHEN and CDR2 SYDVKM. This CDR3 comprises 16 residues. The CDR3 bases are TGTGCCAGCAGCTCAACCGACAGGTTTTACTCCTACGAGCAGTACTTC. Translation gives CASSSTDRFYSYEQYF.

V usage is TRBV4-1 and J usage is TRBJ1-1; 7 bases map to TRBD1. The length of the CDR3 is 17 residues. CDR1 is MGHRA and CDR2 is YSYEKL in the germline V gene. V shed 2 bases and J 5 bases; nucleotides not matched to a gene: 14. The CDR3: CASSQLGPRQGRTEAFF. DNA for the CDR3: TGCGCCAGCAGCCAACTAGGCCCCCGACAGGGAAGGACTGAAGCTTTCTTT.

This clonotype occurred once. The V gene is TRBV5-5, the J gene TRBJ2-2; TRBD1 might be the D (6 bases). V lost 4 bases to trimming and J lost 2 bases, with 15 bases between them. The CDR3 totals 16 residues. Germline CDR1 SGHKS, CDR2 YYEKEE (reference sequence). The CDR3 loop is CASSQRGTQNTGELFF. The DNA of the CDR3 is TGTGCCAGCAGCCAACGAGGGACACAAAACACCGGGGAGCTGTTTTTT.

The V and J genes are TRBV10-3 and TRBJ2-7; D gene ambiguous. There are 13 residues in the CDR3. V dropped 8 bases and J dropped 0 bases, with 11 bases sitting between them. Per germline, CDR1 ENHRY and CDR2 SYGVKD. The CDR3 is CAISPDLSYEQYF. The DNA of the CDR3 is TGTGCCATCTCGCCGGACCTCTCCTACGAGCAGTACTTC.

This chain links TRBV7-9 with TRBJ2-5, with 12 bases that match TRBD2. There are 15 residues in the CDR3. The junction had 6 bases not matched to a gene; V was cut back by 5 bases and J by 5 bases. Germline lookup yields CDR1 SEHNR and CDR2 FQNEAQ (reference sequence). This CDR3 is CASSAGLAGYETQYF. For the CDR3, the DNA is TGTGCCAGCAGCGCGGGACTAGCGGGCTATGAGACCCAGTACTTC.

In its sample, this clonotype was seen a few times. V and J are TRBV12-3 or TRBV12-4 and TRBJ2-7, with no clear D. V was cut by 6 bases and J by 5 bases, with 17 bases left in between. The CDR3 sequence is 14 residues long. The CDR3 region has the DNA TGTGCCAGCAGCCCTCGTGGTACTGTTCACGAGCAGTACTTC. It yields the protein CASSPRGTVHEQYF.

The V and J genes are TRBV28 and TRBJ2-5, with 9 bases aligning to TRBD1. This CDR3 spans 14 amino acids. Per the germline V gene, CDR1 is MDHEN and CDR2 is SYDVKM. The V and J ends lost 5 bases and 5 bases, in that order; junction bases with no gene match: 6. The CDR3 DNA reads as TGTGCCAGCAGTGGGGACAGGGCTGGGGAGACCCAGTACTTC. As protein: CASSGDRAGETQYF.

The chain combines TRBV28 with TRBJ2-1; TRBD2 matches 7 bases. The length of the CDR3 is 16 residues. Per germline, CDR1 MDHEN and CDR2 SYDVKM. Trimming at V came to 7 bases and at J to 1 base, leaving 10 bases not matched to a gene. The CDR3 sequence: CASTYLAASSYNEQFF. In DNA, the CDR3 is TGTGCCAGCACCTACCTAGCGGCGTCTTCCTACAATGAGCAGTTCTTC. Using reference TRBV28 and TRBJ2-1 for the parts outside the CDR3, the full variable domain is DVKVTQSSRYLVKRTGEKVFLECVQDMDHENMFWYRQDPGLGLRLIYFSYDVKMKEKGDIPEGYSVSREKKERFSLILESASTNQTSMYLCASTYLAASSYNEQFFGPGTRLTVL.

This clonotype was detected only a few times. The genes are TRBV14 and TRBJ2-1, with TRBD1 matching over 9 bases. The CDR3 contains 19 residues. J gave up 6 bases and V 6 bases, and 21 bases lay outside the gene matches. Germline V gene lookup returns CDR1 SGHDN and CDR2 FVKESK. CDR3 sequence (DNA): TGTGCCAGCAGTCCATTATGGACAGGGGAAAGTTTCGCGGGCAATGAGCAGTTCTTC. Translation gives CASSPLWTGESFAGNEQFF.

The chain couples TRBV10-2 to TRBJ1-4, with no clear D. This CDR3 has 12 residues. The V end was cut by 6 bases, the J end by 0 bases, with 2 bases between. Germline lookup yields CDR1 WSHSY and CDR2 SAAADI. The CDR3 reads CASRATNEKLFF. The CDR3 nucleotides are TGCGCCAGCAGGGCAACTAATGAAAAACTGTTTTTT.

The J gene is TRBJ2-7, the V gene TRBV29-1; unclear D gene. The CDR3 sequence is 11 residues long. Per germline, CDR1 SQVTM and CDR2 ANQGSEA. V lost 6 bases and J lost 4, with 10 bases in between. CDR3 coding DNA: TGCAGCGTCGTACAGCTATACGAGCAGTACTTC. Protein sequence: CSVVQLYEQYF.

The chain joins TRBV20-1 to TRBJ2-1, with D perhaps matching TRBD1 (6 bases). Trimming removed 1 base from V and 7 bases from J, with 8 bases in between. The CDR3 covers 12 residues. The germline V gene encodes CDR1 DFQATT and CDR2 SNEGSKA (reference sequence). The CDR3 coding sequence is TGCAGTGCTAGAGCAGGGGTGAATGAGCAGTTCTTC. The encoded protein is CSARAGVNEQFF.

In this sample, this clonotype turned up a few times. The chain recombines TRBV28 with TRBJ2-5, with D hard to call. This CDR3 is 13 amino acids long. Germline assignment: CDR1 MDHEN and CDR2 SYDVKM. The V and J ends lost 7 bases and 3 bases respectively, with 12 bases between them. CDR3 sequence (DNA): TGTGCCAGCACCGTGACATTCGAAGAGACCCAGTACTTC. This translates into CASTVTFEETQYF.